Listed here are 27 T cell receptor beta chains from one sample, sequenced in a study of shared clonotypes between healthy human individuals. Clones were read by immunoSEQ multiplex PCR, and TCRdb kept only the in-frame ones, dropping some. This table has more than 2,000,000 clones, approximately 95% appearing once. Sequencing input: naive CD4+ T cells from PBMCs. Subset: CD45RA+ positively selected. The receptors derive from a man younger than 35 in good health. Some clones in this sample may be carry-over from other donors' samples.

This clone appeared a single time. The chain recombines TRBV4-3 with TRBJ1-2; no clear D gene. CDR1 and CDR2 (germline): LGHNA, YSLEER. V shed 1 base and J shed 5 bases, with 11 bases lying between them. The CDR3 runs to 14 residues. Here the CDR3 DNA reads TGCGCCAGCAGCCAAGCGGATCGGAGGTATGGCTACACCTTC. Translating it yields CASSQADRRYGYTF.

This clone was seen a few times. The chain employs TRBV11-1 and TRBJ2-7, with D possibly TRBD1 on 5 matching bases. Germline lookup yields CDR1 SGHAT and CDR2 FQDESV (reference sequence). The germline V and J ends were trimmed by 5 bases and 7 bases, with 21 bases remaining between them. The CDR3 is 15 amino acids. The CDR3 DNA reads TGTGCCAGCAGCCATGGCAGGGCGGTCGTTGGGGAGCAGTACTTC. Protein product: CASSHGRAVVGEQYF.

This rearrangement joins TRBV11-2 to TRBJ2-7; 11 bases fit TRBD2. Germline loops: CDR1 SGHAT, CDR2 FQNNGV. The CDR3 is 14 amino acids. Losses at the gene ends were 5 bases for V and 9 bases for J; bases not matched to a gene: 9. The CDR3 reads CASSRGTSGSGQYF. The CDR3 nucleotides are TGTGCCAGCAGCCGAGGGACTAGCGGCTCGGGGCAGTACTTC.

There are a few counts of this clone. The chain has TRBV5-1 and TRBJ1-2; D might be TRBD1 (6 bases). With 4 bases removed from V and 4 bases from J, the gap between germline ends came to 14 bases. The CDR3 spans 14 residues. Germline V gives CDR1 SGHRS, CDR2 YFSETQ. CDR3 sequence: CASSATTGGYGYTF. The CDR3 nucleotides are TGCGCCAGCAGCGCGACGACAGGTGGCTATGGCTACACCTTC.

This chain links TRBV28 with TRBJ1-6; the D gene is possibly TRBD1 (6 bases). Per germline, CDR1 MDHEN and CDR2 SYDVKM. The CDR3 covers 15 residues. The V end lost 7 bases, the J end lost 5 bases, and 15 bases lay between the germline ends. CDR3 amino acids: CASTVTDRDNSPLHF. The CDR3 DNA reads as TGTGCCAGCACCGTAACGGACAGAGATAATTCACCCCTCCACTTT.

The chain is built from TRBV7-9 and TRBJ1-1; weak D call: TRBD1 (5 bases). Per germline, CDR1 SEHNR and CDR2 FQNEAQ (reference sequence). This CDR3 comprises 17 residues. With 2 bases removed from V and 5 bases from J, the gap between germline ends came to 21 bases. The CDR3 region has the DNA TGTGCCAGCAGCTTACGGCCCACTGACAGCCATGGGACTGAAGCTTTCTTT. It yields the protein CASSLRPTDSHGTEAFF.

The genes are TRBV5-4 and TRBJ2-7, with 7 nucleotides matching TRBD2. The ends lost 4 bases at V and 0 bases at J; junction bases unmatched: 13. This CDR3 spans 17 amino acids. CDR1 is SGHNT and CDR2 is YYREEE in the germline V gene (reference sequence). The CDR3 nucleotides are TGTGCCAGCAGCGGAGTCCGGTCTAGCGGAAGCTCCTACGAGCAGTACTTC. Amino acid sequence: CASSGVRSSGSSYEQYF.

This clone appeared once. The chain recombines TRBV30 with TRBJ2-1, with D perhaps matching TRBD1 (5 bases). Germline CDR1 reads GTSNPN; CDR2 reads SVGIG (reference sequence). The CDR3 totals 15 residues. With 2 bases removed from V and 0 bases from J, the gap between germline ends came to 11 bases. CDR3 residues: CAWSQGRSSYNEQFF. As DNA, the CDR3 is TGTGCCTGGAGTCAGGGTAGAAGCTCCTACAATGAGCAGTTCTTC.

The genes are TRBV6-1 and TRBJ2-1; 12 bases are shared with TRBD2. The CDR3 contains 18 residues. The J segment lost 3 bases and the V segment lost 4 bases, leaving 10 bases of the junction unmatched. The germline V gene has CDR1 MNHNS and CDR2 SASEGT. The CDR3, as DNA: TGTGCCAGCAGTGCCAAACTTCGGACTAGCGGGGTCTACAATGAGCAGTTCTTC. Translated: CASSAKLRTSGVYNEQFF.

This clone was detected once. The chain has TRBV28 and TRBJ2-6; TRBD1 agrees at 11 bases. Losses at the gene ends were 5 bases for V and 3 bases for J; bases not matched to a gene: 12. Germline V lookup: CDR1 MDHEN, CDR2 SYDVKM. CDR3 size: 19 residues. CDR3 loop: CASSLWTGGGGGGANVLTF. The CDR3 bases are TGTGCCAGCAGTCTCTGGACAGGGGGCGGTGGTGGTGGGGCCAACGTCCTGACTTTC.

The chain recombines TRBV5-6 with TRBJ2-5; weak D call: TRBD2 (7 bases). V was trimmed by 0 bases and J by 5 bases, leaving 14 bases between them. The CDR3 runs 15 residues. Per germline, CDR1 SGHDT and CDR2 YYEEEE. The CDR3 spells CASSLGQGRVETQYF. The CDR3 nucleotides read TGTGCCAGCAGCTTGGGGCAGGGGAGGGTGGAGACCCAGTACTTC. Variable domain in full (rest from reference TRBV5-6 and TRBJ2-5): DAGVTQSPTHLIKTRGQQVTLRCSPKSGHDTVSWYQQALGQGPQFIFQYYEEEERQRGNFPDRFSGHQFPNYSSELNVNALLLGDSALYLCASSLGQGRVETQYFGPGTRLLVL.

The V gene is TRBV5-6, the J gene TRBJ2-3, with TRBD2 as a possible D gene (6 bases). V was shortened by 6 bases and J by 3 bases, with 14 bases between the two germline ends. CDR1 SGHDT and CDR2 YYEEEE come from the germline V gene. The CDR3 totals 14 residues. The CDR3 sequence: CASTPRRDTDTQYF. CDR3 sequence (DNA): TGTGCCAGCACTCCCAGGAGGGATACAGATACGCAGTATTTT.

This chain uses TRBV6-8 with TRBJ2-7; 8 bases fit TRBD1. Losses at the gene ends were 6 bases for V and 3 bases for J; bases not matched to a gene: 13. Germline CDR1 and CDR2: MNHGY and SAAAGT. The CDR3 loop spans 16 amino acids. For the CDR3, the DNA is TGTGCCAGCAGCCGGACAGGGAAGGACCCTTTCTACGAGCAGTACTTC. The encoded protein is CASSRTGKDPFYEQYF.

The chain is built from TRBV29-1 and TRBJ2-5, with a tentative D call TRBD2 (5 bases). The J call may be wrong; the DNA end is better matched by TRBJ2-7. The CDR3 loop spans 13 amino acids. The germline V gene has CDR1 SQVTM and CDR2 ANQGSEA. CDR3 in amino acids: CSRGMDSSYEQYF. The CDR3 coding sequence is TGCAGCCGGGGAATGGATAGCTCCTACGAGCAGTACTTC.

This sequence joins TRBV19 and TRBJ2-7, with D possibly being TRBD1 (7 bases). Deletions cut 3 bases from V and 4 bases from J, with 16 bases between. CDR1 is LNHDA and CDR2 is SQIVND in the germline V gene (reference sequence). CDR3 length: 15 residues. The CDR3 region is CASSMTGTAGYEQYF. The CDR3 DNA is TGTGCCAGTAGTATGACCGGGACAGCGGGTTACGAGCAGTACTTC.

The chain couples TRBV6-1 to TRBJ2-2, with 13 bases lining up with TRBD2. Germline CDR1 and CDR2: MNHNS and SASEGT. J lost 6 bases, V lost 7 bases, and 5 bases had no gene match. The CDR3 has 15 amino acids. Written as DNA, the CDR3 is TGTGCCAGCACCCAGGGACTAGCGGGACCCGGGGAGCTGTTTTTT. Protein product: CASTQGLAGPGELFF.

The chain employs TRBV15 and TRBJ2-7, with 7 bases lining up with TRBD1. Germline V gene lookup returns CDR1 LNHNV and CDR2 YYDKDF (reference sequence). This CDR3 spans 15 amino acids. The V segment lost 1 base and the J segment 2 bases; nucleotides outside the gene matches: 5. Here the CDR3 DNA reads TGTGCCACCAGCAGAGGGGACAGCCCTACCTACGAGCAGTACTTC. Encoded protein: CATSRGDSPTYEQYF.

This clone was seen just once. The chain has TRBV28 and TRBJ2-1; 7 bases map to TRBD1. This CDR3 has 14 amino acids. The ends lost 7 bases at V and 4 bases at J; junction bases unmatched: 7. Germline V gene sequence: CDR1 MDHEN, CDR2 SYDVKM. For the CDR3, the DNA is TGTGCCAGCATTATACGACAGGGATACAATGAGCAGTTCTTC. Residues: CASIIRQGYNEQFF.

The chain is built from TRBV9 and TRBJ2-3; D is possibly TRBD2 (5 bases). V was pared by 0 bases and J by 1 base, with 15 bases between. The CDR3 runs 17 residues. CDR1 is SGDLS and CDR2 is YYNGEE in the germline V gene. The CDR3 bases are TGTGCCAGCAGCGTAGCGGCCCTAGCAGTTCGCACAGATACGCAGTATTTT. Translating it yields CASSVAALAVRTDTQYF. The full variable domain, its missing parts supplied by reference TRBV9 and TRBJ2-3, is DSGVTQTPKHLITATGQRVTLRCSPRSGDLSVYWYQQSLDQGLQFLIQYYNGEERAKGNILERFSAQQFPDLHSELNLSSLELGDSALYFCASSVAALAVRTDTQYFGPGTRLTVL.

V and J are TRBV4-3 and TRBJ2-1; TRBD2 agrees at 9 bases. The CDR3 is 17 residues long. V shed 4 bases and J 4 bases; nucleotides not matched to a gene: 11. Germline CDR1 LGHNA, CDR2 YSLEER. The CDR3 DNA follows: TGCGCCAGCAGCCCCCGGGGTAGCGGGAGAAATTACAATGAGCAGTTCTTC. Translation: CASSPRGSGRNYNEQFF.

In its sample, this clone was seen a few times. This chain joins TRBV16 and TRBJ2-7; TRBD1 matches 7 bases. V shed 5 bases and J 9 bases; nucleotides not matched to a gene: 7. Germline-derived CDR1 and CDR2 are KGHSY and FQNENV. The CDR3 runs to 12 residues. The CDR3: CASSSAGDRQYF. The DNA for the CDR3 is TGTGCCAGCAGCTCGGCCGGGGACAGGCAGTACTTC.

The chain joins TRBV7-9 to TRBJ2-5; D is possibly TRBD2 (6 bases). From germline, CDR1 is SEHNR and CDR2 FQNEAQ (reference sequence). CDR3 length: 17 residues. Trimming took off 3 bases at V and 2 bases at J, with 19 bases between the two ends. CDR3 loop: CASSFPWAGTHQETQYF. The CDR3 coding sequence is TGTGCCAGCAGCTTTCCTTGGGCGGGGACGCATCAAGAGACCCAGTACTTC.

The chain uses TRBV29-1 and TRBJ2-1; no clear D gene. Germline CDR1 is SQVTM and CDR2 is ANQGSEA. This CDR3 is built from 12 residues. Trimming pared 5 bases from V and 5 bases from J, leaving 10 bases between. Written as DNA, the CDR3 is TGCAGCGTTCCACGGGCAAACAATGAGCAGTTCTTC. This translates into CSVPRANNEQFF.

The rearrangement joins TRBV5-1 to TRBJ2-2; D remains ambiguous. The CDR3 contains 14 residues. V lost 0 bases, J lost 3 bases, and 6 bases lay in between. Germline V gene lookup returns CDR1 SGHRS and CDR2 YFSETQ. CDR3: CASSLAQYTGELFF. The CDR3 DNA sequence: TGCGCCAGCAGCTTGGCACAGTACACCGGGGAGCTGTTTTTT.

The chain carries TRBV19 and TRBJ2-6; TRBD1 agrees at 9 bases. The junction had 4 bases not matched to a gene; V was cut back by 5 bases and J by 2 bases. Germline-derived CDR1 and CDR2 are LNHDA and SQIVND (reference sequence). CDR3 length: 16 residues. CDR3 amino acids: CASSVTGGAGANVLTF. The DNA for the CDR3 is TGTGCCAGTAGTGTCACAGGGGGCGCTGGGGCCAACGTCCTGACTTTC.

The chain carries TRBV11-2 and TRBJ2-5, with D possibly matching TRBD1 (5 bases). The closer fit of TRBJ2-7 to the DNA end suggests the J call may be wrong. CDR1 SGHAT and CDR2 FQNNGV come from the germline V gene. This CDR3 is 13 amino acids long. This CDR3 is CASSLGQIYEQYF. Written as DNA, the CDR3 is TGTGCCAGCAGCTTAGGACAGATCTACGAGCAGTACTTC.

CDR3 sequence (DNA): TGTGCCATCAGTGACTGGGGGGGGAACCAAGAGACCCAGTACTTC. The encoded protein is CAISDWGGNQETQYF. The chain has TRBV10-3 and TRBJ2-5, with TRBD2 matching 7 bases. Germline V gene sequence: CDR1 ENHRY, CDR2 SYGVKD. The CDR3 extends over 15 amino acids. V was pared by 3 bases and J by 0 bases, with 4 bases of the junction left unmatched.